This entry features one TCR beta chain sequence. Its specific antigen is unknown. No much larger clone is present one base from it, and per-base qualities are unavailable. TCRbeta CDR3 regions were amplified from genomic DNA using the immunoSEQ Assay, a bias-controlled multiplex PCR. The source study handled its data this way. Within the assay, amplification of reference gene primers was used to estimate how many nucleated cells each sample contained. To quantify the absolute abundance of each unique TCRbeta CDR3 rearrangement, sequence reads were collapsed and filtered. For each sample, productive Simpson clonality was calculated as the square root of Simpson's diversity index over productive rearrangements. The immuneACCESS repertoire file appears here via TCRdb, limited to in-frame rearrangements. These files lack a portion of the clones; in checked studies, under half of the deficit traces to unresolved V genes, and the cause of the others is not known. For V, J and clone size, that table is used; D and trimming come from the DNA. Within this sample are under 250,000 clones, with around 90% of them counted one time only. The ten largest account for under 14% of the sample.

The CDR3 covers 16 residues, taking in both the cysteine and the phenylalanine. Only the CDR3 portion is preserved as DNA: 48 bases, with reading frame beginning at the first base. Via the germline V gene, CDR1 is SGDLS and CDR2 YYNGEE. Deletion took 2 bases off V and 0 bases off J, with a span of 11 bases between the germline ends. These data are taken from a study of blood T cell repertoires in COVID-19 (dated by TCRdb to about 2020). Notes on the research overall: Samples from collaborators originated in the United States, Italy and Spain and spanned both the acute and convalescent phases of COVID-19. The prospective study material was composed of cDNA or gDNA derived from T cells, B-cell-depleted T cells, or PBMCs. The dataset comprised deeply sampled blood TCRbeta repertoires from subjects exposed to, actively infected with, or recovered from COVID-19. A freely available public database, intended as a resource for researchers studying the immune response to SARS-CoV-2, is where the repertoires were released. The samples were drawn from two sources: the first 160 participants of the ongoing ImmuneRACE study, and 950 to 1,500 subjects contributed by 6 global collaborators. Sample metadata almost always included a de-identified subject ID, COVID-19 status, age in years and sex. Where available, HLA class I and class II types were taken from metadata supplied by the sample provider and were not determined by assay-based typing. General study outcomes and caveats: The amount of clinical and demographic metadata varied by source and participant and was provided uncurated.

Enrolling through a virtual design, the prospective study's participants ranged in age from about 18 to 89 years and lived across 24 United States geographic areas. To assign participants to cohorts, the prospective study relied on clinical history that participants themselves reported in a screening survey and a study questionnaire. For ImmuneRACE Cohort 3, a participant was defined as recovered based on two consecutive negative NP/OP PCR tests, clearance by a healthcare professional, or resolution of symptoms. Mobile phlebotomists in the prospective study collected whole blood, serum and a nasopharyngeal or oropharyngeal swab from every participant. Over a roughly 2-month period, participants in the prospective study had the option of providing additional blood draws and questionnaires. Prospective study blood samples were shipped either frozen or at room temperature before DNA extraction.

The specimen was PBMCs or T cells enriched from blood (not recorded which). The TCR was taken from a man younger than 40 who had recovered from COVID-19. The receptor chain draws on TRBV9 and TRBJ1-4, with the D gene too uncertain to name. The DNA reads TGTGCCAGCAGCGTCCGGGGAGGAGCAACTAATGAAAAACTGTTTTTT. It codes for CASSVRGGATNEKLFF.